The source of this T cell receptor (beta chain) is a study of neurological immune-mediated disorders. The CDR3 has 14 residues. Germline V lookup: CDR1 DFQATT, CDR2 SNEGSKA (reference sequence). V was clipped by 6 bases and J by 5 bases, with 18 bases between them. With 10-nucleotide random UMIs included, cDNA was synthesized by 5'RACE. MiXCR was run by TCRdb on the 5' RACE reads, yielding one entry per CDR3 protein. The sample records roughly 27,000 distinct CDR3 sequences, more than 2% being singletons. By share, this clonotype counts as medium-sized. This receptor was identified in a woman between 50 and 59 years old with multiple sclerosis. V is TRBV20-1 and J is TRBJ2-3; D perhaps matches TRBD1 (6 bases). Sequencing input: PBMCs. CDR3 sequence (DNA): TGCAGTGCCAGCTCCCGGACAGATAGAGATACGCAGTATTTT. Translation gives CSASSRTDRDTQYF.